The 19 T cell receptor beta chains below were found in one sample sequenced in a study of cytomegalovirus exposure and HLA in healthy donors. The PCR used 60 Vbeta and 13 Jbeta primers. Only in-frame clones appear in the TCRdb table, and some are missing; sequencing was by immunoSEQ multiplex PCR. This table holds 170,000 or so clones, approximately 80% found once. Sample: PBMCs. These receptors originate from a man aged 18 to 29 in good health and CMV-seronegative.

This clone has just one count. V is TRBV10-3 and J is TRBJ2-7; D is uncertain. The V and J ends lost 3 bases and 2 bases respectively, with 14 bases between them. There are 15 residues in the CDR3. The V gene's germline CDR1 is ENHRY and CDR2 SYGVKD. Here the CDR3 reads CAISEHLQAAYEQYF. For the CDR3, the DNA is TGTGCCATCAGTGAACATCTCCAGGCCGCCTACGAGCAGTACTTC.

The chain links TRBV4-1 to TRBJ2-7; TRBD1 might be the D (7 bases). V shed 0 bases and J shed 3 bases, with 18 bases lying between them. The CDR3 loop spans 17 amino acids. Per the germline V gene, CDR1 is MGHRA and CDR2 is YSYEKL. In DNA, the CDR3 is TGCGCCAGCAGCCAAGAAACCCCAGGGGGGAACTACTACGAGCAGTACTTC. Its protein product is CASSQETPGGNYYEQYF.

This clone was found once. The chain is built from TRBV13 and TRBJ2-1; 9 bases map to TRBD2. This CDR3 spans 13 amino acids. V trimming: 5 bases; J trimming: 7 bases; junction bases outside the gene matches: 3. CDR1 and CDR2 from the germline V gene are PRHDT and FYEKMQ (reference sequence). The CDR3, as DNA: TGTGCCAGCAGCCCCACTAGCGGGAATGAGCAGTTCTTC. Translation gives CASSPTSGNEQFF.

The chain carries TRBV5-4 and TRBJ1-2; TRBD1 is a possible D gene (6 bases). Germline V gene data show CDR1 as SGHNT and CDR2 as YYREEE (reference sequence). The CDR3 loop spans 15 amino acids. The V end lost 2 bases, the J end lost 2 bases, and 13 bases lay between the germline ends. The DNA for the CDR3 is TGTGCCAGCAGCTTAGACGGGGGGCTCAACTATGGCTACACCTTC. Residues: CASSLDGGLNYGYTF.

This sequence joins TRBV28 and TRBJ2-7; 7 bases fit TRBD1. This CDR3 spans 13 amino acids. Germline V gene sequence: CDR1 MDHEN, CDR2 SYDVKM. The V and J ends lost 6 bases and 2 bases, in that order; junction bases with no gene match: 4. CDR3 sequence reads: CASRLQGPYEQYF. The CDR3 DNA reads TGTGCCAGCAGGCTACAGGGGCCCTACGAGCAGTACTTC.

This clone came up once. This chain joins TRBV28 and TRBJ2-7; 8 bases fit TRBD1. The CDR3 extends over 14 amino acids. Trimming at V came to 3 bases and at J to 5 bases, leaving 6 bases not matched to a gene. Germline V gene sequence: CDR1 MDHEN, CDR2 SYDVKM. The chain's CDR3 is CASSLDRVVHEQYF. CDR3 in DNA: TGTGCCAGCAGTTTGGACAGGGTGGTCCACGAGCAGTACTTC.

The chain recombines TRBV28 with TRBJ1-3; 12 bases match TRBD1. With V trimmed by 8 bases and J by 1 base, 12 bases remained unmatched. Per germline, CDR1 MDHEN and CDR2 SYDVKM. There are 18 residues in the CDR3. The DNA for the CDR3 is TGTGCCAGCGCCTTCCGGGACAGGGGGCTAACTTCTGGAAACACCATATATTTT. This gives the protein CASAFRDRGLTSGNTIYF.

The CDR3 DNA is TGTGCCAGCAGCCCCTCAGGGACAGGGGGCCCAGATACGCAGTATTTT. The encoded protein is CASSPSGTGGPDTQYF. The chain couples TRBV7-8 to TRBJ2-3; 12 nucleotides align to TRBD1. CDR3 length: 16 residues. V was clipped by 5 bases and J by 4 bases; unmatched bases: 7. Germline assignment: CDR1 SGHVS and CDR2 FQNEAQ.

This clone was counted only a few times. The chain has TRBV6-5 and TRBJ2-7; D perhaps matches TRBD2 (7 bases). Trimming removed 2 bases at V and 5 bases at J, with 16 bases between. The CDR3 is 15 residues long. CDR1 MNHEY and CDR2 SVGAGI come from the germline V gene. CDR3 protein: CASSYVGGPSNEQYF. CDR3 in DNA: TGTGCCAGCAGTTACGTCGGGGGGCCTTCGAACGAGCAGTACTTC.

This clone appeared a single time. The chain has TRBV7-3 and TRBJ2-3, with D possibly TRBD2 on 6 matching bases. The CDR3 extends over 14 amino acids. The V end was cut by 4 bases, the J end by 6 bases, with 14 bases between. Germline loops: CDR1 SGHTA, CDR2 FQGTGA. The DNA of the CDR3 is TGTGCCAGCAGCTCGGGACTCCTTGGGGATACGCAGTATTTT. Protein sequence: CASSSGLLGDTQYF.

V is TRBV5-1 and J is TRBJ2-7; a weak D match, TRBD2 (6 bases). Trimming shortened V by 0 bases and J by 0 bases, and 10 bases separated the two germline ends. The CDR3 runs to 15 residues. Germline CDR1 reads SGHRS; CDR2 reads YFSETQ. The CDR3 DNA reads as TGCGCCAGCAGCTTGGAGGGCGGGGTCTCCTACGAGCAGTACTTC. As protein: CASSLEGGVSYEQYF.

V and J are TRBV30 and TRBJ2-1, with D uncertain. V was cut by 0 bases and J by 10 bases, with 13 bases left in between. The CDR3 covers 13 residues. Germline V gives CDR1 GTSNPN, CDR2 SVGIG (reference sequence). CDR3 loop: CAWSVSVLGEQFF. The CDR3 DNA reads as TGTGCCTGGAGTGTAAGTGTACTGGGCGAGCAGTTCTTC.

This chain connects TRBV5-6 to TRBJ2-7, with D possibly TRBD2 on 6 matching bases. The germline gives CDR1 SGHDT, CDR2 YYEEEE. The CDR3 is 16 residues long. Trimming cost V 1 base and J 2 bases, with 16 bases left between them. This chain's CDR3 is CASSLRMSSETYEQYF. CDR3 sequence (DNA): TGTGCCAGCAGCTTGAGGATGTCTAGCGAAACCTACGAGCAGTACTTC.

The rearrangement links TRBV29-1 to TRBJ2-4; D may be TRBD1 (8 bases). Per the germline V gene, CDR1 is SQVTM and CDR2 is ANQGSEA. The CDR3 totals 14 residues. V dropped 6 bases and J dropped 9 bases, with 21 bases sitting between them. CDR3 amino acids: CSVQGAGEGGIQYF. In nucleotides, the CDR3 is TGCAGCGTGCAGGGGGCGGGGGAGGGGGGCATTCAGTACTTC. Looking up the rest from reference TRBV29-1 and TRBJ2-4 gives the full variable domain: SAVISQKPSRDICQRGTSLTIQCQVDSQVTMMFWYRQQPGQSLTLIATANQGSEATYESGFVIDKFPISRPNLTFSTLTVSNMSPEDSSIYLCSVQGAGEGGIQYFGAGTRLSVL.

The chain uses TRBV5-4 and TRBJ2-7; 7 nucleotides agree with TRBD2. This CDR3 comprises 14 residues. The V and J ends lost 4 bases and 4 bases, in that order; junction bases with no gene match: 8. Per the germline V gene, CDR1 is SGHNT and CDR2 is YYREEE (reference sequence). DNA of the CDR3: TGTGCCAGCAGCGGACCACTAGCGCCTTACGAGCAGTACTTC. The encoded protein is CASSGPLAPYEQYF.

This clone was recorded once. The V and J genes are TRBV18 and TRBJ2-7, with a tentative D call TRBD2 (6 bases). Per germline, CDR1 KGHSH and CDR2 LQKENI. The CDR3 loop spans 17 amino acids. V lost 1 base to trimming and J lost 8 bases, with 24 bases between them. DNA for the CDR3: TGTGCCAGCTCACCACTTAATGTAGACCTCCGTGGAGGGCAGCAGTACTTC. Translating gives CASSPLNVDLRGGQQYF.

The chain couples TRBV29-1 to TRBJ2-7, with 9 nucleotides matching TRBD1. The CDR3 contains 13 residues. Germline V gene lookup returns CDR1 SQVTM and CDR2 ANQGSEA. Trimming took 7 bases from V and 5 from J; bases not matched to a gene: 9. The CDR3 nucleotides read TGCAGCGCGAGGACAGGGGCTGGCGACGAGCAGTACTTC. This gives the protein CSARTGAGDEQYF.

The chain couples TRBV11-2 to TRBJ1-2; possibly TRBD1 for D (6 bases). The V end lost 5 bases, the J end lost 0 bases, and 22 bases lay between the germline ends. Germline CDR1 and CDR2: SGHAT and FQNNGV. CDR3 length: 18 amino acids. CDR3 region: CASSTIQAHRETNYGYTF. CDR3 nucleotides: TGTGCCAGCAGCACCATTCAAGCCCACAGGGAAACTAACTATGGCTACACCTTC.

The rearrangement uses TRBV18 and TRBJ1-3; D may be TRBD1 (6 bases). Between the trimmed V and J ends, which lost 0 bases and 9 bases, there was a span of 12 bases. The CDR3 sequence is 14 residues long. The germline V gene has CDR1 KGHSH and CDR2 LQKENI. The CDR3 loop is CASSPPGTWSTIYF. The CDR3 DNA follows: TGTGCCAGCTCACCACCCGGGACATGGAGCACCATATATTTT.